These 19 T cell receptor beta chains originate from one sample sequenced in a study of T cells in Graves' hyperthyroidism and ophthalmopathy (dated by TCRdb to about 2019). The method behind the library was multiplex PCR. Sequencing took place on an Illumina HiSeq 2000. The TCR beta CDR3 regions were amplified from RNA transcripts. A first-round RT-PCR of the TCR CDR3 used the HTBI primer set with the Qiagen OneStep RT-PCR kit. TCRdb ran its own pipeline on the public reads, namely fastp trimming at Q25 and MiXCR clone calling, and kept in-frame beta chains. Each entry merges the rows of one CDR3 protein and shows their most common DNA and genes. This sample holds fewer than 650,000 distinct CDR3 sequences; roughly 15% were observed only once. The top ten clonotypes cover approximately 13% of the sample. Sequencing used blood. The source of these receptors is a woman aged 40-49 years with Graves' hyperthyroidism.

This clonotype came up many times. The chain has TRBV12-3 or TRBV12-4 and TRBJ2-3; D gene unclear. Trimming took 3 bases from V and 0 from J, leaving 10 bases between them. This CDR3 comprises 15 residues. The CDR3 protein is CASSFSGASTDTQYF. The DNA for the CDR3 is TGTGCCAGCAGTTTTTCAGGAGCAAGCACAGATACGCAGTATTTT.

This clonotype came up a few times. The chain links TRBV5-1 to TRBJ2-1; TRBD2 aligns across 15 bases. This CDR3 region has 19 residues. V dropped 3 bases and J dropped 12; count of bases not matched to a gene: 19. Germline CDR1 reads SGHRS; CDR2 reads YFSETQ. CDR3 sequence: CASSSLLLPGLAGGPPQFF. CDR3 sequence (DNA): TGCGCCAGCAGCTCACTCCTGCTGCCGGGACTAGCGGGAGGACCGCCGCAGTTCTTC.

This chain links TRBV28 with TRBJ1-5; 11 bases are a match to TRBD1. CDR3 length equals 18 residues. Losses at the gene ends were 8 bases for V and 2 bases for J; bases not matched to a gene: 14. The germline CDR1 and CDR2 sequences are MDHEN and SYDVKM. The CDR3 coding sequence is TGTGCCAGCTCGGACGGACAGGGGGCGCGGGACGGCAATCAGCCCCAGCATTTT. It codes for CASSDGQGARDGNQPQHF.

Here the CDR3 DNA reads TGTGCCAGCAGCCCCTTGTCCGGGCGCGGAGGCACAGATACGCAGTATTTT. Translating gives CASSPLSGRGGTDTQYF. This chain uses TRBV9 with TRBJ2-3, with unresolved D. Trimming stripped 4 bases from V and 1 base from J, with 19 bases between. CDR3 length equals 17 residues. Germline V gives CDR1 SGDLS, CDR2 YYNGEE.

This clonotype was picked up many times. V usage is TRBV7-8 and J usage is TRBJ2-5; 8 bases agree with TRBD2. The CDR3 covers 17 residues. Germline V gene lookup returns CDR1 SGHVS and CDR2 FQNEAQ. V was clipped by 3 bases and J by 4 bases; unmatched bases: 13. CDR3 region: CASSFRPGLGSAETQYF. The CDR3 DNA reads TGTGCCAGCAGCTTCCGGCCGGGACTAGGGTCTGCAGAGACCCAGTACTTC.

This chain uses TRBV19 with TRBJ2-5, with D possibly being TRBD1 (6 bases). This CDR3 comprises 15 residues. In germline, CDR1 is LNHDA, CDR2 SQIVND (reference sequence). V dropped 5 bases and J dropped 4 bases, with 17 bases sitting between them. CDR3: CASSFLSGAAETQYF. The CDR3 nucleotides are TGTGCCAGTAGTTTCCTATCAGGGGCCGCAGAGACCCAGTACTTC.

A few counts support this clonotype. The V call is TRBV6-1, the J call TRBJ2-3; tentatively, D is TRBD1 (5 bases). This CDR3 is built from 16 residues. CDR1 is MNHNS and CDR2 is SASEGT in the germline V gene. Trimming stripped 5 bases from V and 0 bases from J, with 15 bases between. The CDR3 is CASSFGRASSTDTQYF. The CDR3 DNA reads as TGTGCCAGCAGTTTTGGCAGGGCCTCTAGCACAGATACGCAGTATTTT.

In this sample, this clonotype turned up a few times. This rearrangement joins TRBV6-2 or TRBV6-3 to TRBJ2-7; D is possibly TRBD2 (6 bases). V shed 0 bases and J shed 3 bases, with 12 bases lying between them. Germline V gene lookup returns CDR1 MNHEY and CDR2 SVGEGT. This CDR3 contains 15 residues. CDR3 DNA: TGTGCCAGCAGTTACTCCCCAAGGCGGGGCTACGAGCAGTACTTC. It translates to CASSYSPRRGYEQYF.

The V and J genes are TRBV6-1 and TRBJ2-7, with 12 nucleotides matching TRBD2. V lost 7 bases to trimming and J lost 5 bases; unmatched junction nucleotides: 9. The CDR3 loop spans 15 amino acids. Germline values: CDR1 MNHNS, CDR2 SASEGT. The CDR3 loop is CASTLAGGRGDEQYF. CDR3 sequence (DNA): TGTGCCAGCACCCTAGCGGGAGGGCGGGGAGACGAGCAGTACTTC.

CDR3 in amino acids: CASNSGTALTDTQYF. Here the CDR3 DNA reads TGTGCCAGCAACTCTGGGACGGCCCTCACAGATACGCAGTATTTT. The chain combines TRBV12-3 or TRBV12-4 with TRBJ2-3; tentatively, D is TRBD1 or TRBD2 (5 bases each). V was clipped by 7 bases and J by 2 bases, with 16 bases between them. This CDR3 has 15 residues.

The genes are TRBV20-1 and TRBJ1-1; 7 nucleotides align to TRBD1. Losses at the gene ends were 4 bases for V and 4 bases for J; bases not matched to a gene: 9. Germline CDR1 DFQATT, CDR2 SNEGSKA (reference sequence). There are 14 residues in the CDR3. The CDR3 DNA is TGCAGTGCTACACCATCGGGACAGCCCACTGAAGCTTTCTTT. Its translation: CSATPSGQPTEAFF.

The CDR3 sequence: CASSFPPGTGRNINEQFF. CDR3 coding DNA: TGCGCCAGCAGCTTTCCCCCCGGGACAGGGCGGAACATCAATGAGCAGTTCTTC. This chain uses TRBV4-1 with TRBJ2-1; TRBD1 matches at 9 bases. With 5 bases clipped from V and 6 bases from J, the junction kept 17 bases outside the gene matches. The CDR3 contains 18 residues. Germline loops: CDR1 MGHRA, CDR2 YSYEKL.

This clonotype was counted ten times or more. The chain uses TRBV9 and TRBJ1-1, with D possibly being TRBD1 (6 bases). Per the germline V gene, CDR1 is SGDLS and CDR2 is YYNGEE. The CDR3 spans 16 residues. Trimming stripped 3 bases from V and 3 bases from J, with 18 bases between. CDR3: CASSGGAAGADTEAFF. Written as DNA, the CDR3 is TGTGCCAGCAGCGGGGGGGCGGCGGGTGCGGACACTGAAGCTTTCTTT. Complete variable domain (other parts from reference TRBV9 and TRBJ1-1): DSGVTQTPKHLITATGQRVTLRCSPRSGDLSVYWYQQSLDQGLQFLIQYYNGEERAKGNILERFSAQQFPDLHSELNLSSLELGDSALYFCASSGGAAGADTEAFFGQGTRLTVV.

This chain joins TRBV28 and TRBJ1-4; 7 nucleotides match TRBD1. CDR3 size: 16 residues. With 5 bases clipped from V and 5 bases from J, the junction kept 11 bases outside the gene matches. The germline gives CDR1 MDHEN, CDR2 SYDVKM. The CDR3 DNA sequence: TGTGCCAGCAGTAAACAGGGGTCGGGTTCGAATGAAAAACTGTTTTTT. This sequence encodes CASSKQGSGSNEKLFF. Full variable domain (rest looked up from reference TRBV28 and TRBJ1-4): DVKVTQSSRYLVKRTGEKVFLECVQDMDHENMFWYRQDPGLGLRLIYFSYDVKMKEKGDIPEGYSVSREKKERFSLILESASTNQTSMYLCASSKQGSGSNEKLFFGSGTQLSVL.

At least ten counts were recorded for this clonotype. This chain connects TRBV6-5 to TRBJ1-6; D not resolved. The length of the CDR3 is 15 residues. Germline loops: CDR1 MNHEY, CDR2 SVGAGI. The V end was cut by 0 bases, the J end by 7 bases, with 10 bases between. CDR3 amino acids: CASSYSSPGNSPLHF. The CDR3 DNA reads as TGTGCCAGCAGTTACTCGAGTCCTGGGAATTCACCCCTCCACTTT.

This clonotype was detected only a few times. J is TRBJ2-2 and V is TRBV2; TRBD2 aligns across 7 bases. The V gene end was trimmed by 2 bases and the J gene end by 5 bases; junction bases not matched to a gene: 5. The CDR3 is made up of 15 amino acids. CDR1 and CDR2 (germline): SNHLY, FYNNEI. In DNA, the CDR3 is TGTGCCAGCAGTGAAACTAGCGTGAGGACCGGGGAGCTGTTTTTT. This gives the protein CASSETSVRTGELFF. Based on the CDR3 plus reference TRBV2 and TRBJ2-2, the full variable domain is EPEVTQTPSHQVTQMGQEVILRCVPISNHLYFYWYRQILGQKVEFLVSFYNNEISEKSEIFDDQFSVERPDGSNFTLKIRSTKLEDSAMYFCASSETSVRTGELFFGEGSRLTVL.

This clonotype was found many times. CDR3 nucleotide sequence: TGCAGTGCTAGAGTTTCTTTAGCCCAAGAGCAGTACTTC. The encoded protein is CSARVSLAQEQYF. The chain couples TRBV20-1 to TRBJ2-7; D is unclear. In germline, CDR1 is DFQATT, CDR2 SNEGSKA (reference sequence). CDR3 length: 13 residues. V lost 1 base, J lost 7 bases, and 14 bases lay in between.

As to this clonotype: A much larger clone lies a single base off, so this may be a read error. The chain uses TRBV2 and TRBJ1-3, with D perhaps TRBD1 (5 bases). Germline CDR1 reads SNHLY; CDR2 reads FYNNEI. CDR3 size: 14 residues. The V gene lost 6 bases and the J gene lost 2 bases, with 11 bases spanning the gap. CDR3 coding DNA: TGTGCCAGCAGGGGAATGGGGGCTGGAAACACCATATATTTT. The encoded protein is CASRGMGAGNTIYF. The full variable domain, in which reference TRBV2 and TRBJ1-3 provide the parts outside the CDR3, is EPEVTQTPSHQVTQMGQEVILRCVPISNHLYFYWYRQILGQKVEFLVSFYNNEISEKSEIFDDQFSVERPDGSNFTLKIRSTKLEDSAMYFCASRGMGAGNTIYFGEGSWLTVV.

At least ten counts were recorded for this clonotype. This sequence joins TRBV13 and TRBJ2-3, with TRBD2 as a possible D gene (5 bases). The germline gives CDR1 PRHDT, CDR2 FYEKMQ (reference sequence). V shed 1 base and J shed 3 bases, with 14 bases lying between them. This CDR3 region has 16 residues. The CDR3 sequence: CASSLEAARFTDTQYF. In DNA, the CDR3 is TGTGCCAGCAGCTTAGAAGCGGCCCGTTTTACAGATACGCAGTATTTT.